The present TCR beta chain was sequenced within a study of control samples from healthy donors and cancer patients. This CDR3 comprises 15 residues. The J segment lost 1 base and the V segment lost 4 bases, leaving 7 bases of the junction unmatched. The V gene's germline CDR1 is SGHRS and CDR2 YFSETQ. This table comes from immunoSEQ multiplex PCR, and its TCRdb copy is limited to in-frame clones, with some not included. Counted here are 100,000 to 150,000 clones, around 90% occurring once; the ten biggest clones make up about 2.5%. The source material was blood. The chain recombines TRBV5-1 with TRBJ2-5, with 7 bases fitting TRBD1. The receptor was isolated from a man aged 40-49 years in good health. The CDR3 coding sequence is TGCGCCAGCAGCCTTAATAGACAGGGCCAAGAGACCCAGTACTTC. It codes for CASSLNRQGQETQYF.